Given below is one T cell receptor beta chain in context. Its binding antigen is unknown. Per-nucleotide qualities are absent, and no much larger clonotype sits a single base away. V loses 3 bases at its end and J loses 8 bases; junction bases beyond the gene matches: 10. Measured from the cysteine to the phenylalanine, the CDR3 is 14 residues long. The DNA shown is the 42-base CDR3, in frame from base 1. CDR1 SGHRS and CDR2 YFSETQ were looked up in the germline V gene. This record comes from a study of blood T cell repertoires in COVID-19 (dated by TCRdb to the early 2020s). Regarding the study in general: The collaborator samples originated in the United States, Italy and Spain and spanned the acute and convalescent phases of COVID-19. The material from the prospective study consisted of cDNA or gDNA derived from T cells, B-cell-depleted T cells, or PBMCs. Where available, HLA class I and class II types were obtained from metadata supplied by the sample provider rather than from assay-based typing. The repertoires were released in a freely available public database intended as a resource for research on the immune response to SARS-CoV-2. The dataset comprised deeply sampled blood TCRbeta repertoires from subjects exposed to, actively infected with, or recovered from COVID-19. Sample metadata almost always included a de-identified subject ID, COVID-19 status, age in years and sex. Samples were obtained from the ongoing ImmuneRACE study (first 160 participants) and from roughly 1,300 subjects provided by 6 global collaborators.

TCRbeta CDR3 regions were amplified from genomic DNA using the immunoSEQ Assay, a bias-controlled multiplex PCR. Per the source publication's procedure: The number of nucleated cells in each sample was estimated from the amplification of reference gene primers within the assay. To quantify the absolute abundance of each unique TCRbeta CDR3 rearrangement, sequence reads were collapsed and filtered. For each sample, productive Simpson clonality was calculated by taking the square root of Simpson's diversity index across productive rearrangements. TCRdb mirrors the immuneACCESS table, restricted to in-frame sequences. Some clones are absent from its copies; in checked studies, under half trace to an unresolved V gene, and the reason for the others is unknown. V, J and clone size derive from that table, while D and trimming were established from the DNA sequence. Here the sample has 110,000 to 150,000 clones; around 85% occur a single time. The ten largest clones take up about 3% of the sample.

What the study reported, not specific to this receptor: The amount of clinical and demographic metadata varied by source and participant and was provided uncurated.

Each collaborating institution followed its own protocols to collect whole blood in K2EDTA tubes. Collaborator samples were shipped for TCRbeta analysis as frozen whole blood, isolated PBMCs, or DNA extracted from either sample type. The sequence joins TRBV5-1 to TRBJ1-2; the central 7 bases match TRBD1. The sequenced material came from peripheral blood. The receptor comes from a woman of 80 years or more with acute or convalescent COVID-19. The DNA sequence is TGCGCCAGCAGCTGGACCGGGACAGAAGGCGGCTACACCTTC. Translation gives CASSWTGTEGGYTF.